Listed below are T cell receptor beta chains from one sample, sequenced in a study of OX40 agonist ivuxolimab in advanced cancers. Produced via immunoSEQ multiplex PCR; TCRdb's table is partial and in-frame only. The profile shows tens of thousands of clones, 75% to 85% of them singletons. The specimen comprised CD4+ or CD8+ T cells sorted from blood, sampled in a trial of the OX40 agonist ivuxolimab. These receptors were collected from an adult with an advanced solid tumor such as melanoma, head and neck, liver or kidney cancer. Each CDR3 is given with its conserved first and last residue. A D gene is named only where the DNA matches it firmly. Where a row states a size, it is once, few, many or the class of an expanded clone; other rows omit it.

j_call: TRBJ1-1
d_call: .
v_call: TRBV19
clone_size: few
cdr3_aa: CASSIDLGRKAFF
cdr3_nt: TGTGCCAGTAGTATAGATCTGGGACGGAAAGCTTTCTTT

j_call: TRBJ1-1
d_call: .
v_call: TRBV6-1
clone_size: few
cdr3_aa: CASSSLTEAFF
cdr3_nt: TGTGCCAGCAGTTCTCTTACTGAAGCTTTCTTT

j_call: TRBJ1-1
d_call: TRBD1
v_call: TRBV6-1
clone_size: .
cdr3_aa: CASSEGRRGVGDTEAFF
cdr3_nt: TGTGCCAGCAGTGAGGGACGCAGGGGGGTGGGAGACACTGAAGCTTTCTTT

j_call: TRBJ2-1
d_call: .
v_call: TRBV6-1
clone_size: few
cdr3_aa: CASSDPGGLGQLATEQFF
cdr3_nt: TGTGCCAGCAGTGACCCGGGGGGATTGGGACAACTAGCTACGGAGCAGTTCTTC

j_call: TRBJ2-1
d_call: TRBD2
v_call: TRBV30
clone_size: .
cdr3_aa: CAWSVGVSGREGSGEQFF
cdr3_nt: TGTGCCTGGAGTGTAGGTGTTTCGGGGCGGGAGGGCTCCGGTGAGCAGTTCTTC

j_call: TRBJ1-2
d_call: .
v_call: TRBV9
clone_size: .
cdr3_aa: CASSVDPTGRYGYTF
cdr3_nt: TGTGCCAGCAGCGTAGACCCAACAGGAAGATATGGCTACACCTTC

j_call: TRBJ2-3
d_call: TRBD2
v_call: TRBV19
clone_size: .
cdr3_aa: CASSISLAGGDTQYF
cdr3_nt: TGTGCCAGTAGTATTTCACTAGCGGGAGGAGATACGCAGTATTTT

j_call: TRBJ1-1
d_call: .
v_call: TRBV9
clone_size: .
cdr3_aa: CASSGRRGTEAFF
cdr3_nt: TGTGCCAGCAGCGGCCGGCGGGGCACTGAAGCTTTCTTT

j_call: TRBJ1-5
d_call: .
v_call: TRBV28
clone_size: .
cdr3_aa: CASSLRAANQPQHF
cdr3_nt: TGTGCCAGCAGCCTCCGGGCCGCTAATCAGCCCCAGCATTTT

j_call: TRBJ2-1
d_call: TRBD2
v_call: TRBV6-5
clone_size: .
cdr3_aa: CASSYASGRSYNEQFF
cdr3_nt: TGTGCCAGCAGTTACGCAAGCGGGAGATCCTACAATGAGCAGTTCTTC

j_call: TRBJ2-5
d_call: TRBD2
v_call: TRBV5-1
clone_size: .
cdr3_aa: CASSPGLAGDQETQYF
cdr3_nt: TGCGCCAGCAGCCCAGGACTAGCGGGGGACCAAGAGACCCAGTACTTC

j_call: TRBJ1-3
d_call: .
v_call: TRBV10-3
clone_size: .
cdr3_aa: CAISDNDHSGNTIYF
cdr3_nt: TGTGCCATCAGTGACAATGACCACTCTGGAAACACCATATATTTT

j_call: TRBJ2-4
d_call: .
v_call: TRBV6-5
clone_size: .
cdr3_aa: CASSYSGPKNIQYF
cdr3_nt: TGTGCCAGCAGTTACTCAGGGCCCAAAAACATTCAGTACTTC

j_call: TRBJ1-2
d_call: .
v_call: TRBV27
clone_size: .
cdr3_aa: CASSWGTDYGYTF
cdr3_nt: TGTGCCAGCAGTTGGGGGACGGACTATGGCTACACCTTC

j_call: TRBJ2-7
d_call: .
v_call: TRBV9
clone_size: once
cdr3_aa: CASSVAGTDVYEQYF
cdr3_nt: TGTGCCAGCAGCGTCGCGGGGACCGACGTCTACGAGCAGTACTTC

j_call: TRBJ1-2
d_call: .
v_call: TRBV6-1
clone_size: .
cdr3_aa: CASSEQGWSGYTF
cdr3_nt: TGTGCCAGCAGTGAGCAGGGGTGGTCTGGCTACACCTTC

j_call: TRBJ2-2
d_call: .
v_call: TRBV7-8
clone_size: medium-sized
cdr3_aa: CASSFRGRRTTGELFF
cdr3_nt: TGTGCCAGCAGCTTTCGTGGCAGGCGAACAACCGGGGAGCTGTTTTTT

j_call: TRBJ1-5
d_call: .
v_call: TRBV28
clone_size: .
cdr3_aa: CASTPGADRTRPQHF
cdr3_nt: TGTGCCAGCACGCCCGGGGCGGACCGGACCCGGCCCCAGCATTTT

j_call: TRBJ1-6
d_call: .
v_call: TRBV28
clone_size: once
cdr3_aa: CASSAPRGSSYNSPLHF
cdr3_nt: TGTGCCAGCAGTGCCCCTCGGGGGAGCTCCTATAATTCACCCCTCCACTTT

j_call: TRBJ2-7
d_call: TRBD2
v_call: TRBV6-6
clone_size: .
cdr3_aa: CASSYSVAGGGEQYF
cdr3_nt: TGTGCCAGCAGTTACTCGGTCGCGGGAGGCGGCGAGCAGTACTTC

j_call: TRBJ2-5
d_call: TRBD2
v_call: TRBV30
clone_size: .
cdr3_aa: CAWSGLARETQYF
cdr3_nt: TGTGCCTGGAGTGGACTAGCTAGAGAGACCCAGTACTTC

j_call: TRBJ1-5
d_call: .
v_call: TRBV6-1
clone_size: .
cdr3_aa: CATWVRNQPQHF
cdr3_nt: TGTGCCACGTGGGTACGGAATCAGCCCCAGCATTTT

j_call: TRBJ2-2
d_call: TRBD1
v_call: TRBV25-1
clone_size: .
cdr3_aa: CASSATGTVNTGELFF
cdr3_nt: TGTGCCAGCAGTGCTACCGGGACAGTGAACACCGGGGAGCTGTTTTTT

j_call: TRBJ2-7
d_call: TRBD2
v_call: TRBV9
clone_size: .
cdr3_aa: CASSVGAGVGYEQYF
cdr3_nt: TGTGCCAGCAGCGTAGGCGCGGGAGTAGGCTACGAGCAGTACTTC

j_call: TRBJ1-2
d_call: TRBD1
v_call: TRBV6-1
clone_size: .
cdr3_aa: CASSEVTGPYGYTF
cdr3_nt: TGTGCCAGCAGTGAGGTGACAGGGCCCTATGGCTACACCTTC

j_call: TRBJ1-5
d_call: TRBD1
v_call: TRBV18
clone_size: .
cdr3_aa: CASSPLPVGQGGDQPQHF
cdr3_nt: TGTGCCAGCTCACCACTTCCTGTGGGACAGGGGGGGGATCAGCCCCAGCATTTT

j_call: TRBJ1-1
d_call: .
v_call: TRBV28
clone_size: .
cdr3_aa: CASRGGYGEAFF
cdr3_nt: TGTGCCAGCAGAGGGGGTTACGGAGAAGCTTTCTTT

j_call: TRBJ1-5
d_call: .
v_call: TRBV28
clone_size: .
cdr3_aa: CASSLWLTGGQPQHF
cdr3_nt: TGTGCCAGCAGTTTATGGCTTACGGGAGGTCAGCCCCAGCATTTT

j_call: TRBJ2-1
d_call: .
v_call: TRBV7-9
clone_size: .
cdr3_aa: CASSLEVGDEQFF
cdr3_nt: TGTGCCAGCAGCTTAGAGGTAGGGGATGAGCAGTTCTTC

j_call: TRBJ1-5
d_call: .
v_call: TRBV20-1
clone_size: .
cdr3_aa: CSAGSNQPQHF
cdr3_nt: TGCAGTGCAGGGAGCAATCAGCCCCAGCATTTT

j_call: TRBJ2-2
d_call: .
v_call: TRBV11-2
clone_size: .
cdr3_aa: CASSLVVGAGELFF
cdr3_nt: TGTGCCAGCAGCTTAGTGGTCGGCGCCGGGGAGCTGTTTTTT

j_call: TRBJ2-3
d_call: TRBD2
v_call: TRBV30
clone_size: .
cdr3_aa: CAWSSSFFSGSTDTQYF
cdr3_nt: TGTGCCTGGAGTTCCTCCTTTTTTAGCGGGTCCACAGATACGCAGTATTTT

j_call: TRBJ2-3
d_call: TRBD2
v_call: TRBV14
clone_size: .
cdr3_aa: CASSQALAGRDTQYF
cdr3_nt: TGTGCCAGCAGCCAAGCACTAGCGGGTAGAGATACGCAGTATTTT

j_call: TRBJ1-5
d_call: TRBD1
v_call: TRBV28
clone_size: .
cdr3_aa: CASTGENQPQHF
cdr3_nt: TGTGCCAGTACAGGGGAGAACCAGCCCCAGCATTTT

j_call: TRBJ1-2
d_call: .
v_call: TRBV28
clone_size: .
cdr3_aa: CASSLIDTGQYGYTF
cdr3_nt: TGTGCCAGCAGTTTAATCGACACAGGACAATATGGCTACACCTTC